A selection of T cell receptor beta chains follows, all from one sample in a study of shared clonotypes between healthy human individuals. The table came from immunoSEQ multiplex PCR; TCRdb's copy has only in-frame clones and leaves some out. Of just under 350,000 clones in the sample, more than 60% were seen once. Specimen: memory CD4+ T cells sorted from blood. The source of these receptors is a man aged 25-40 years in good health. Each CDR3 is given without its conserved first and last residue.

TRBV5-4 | ASSFGVGANTGELF
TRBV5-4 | ASSLRSGLAITGELF
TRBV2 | ASSEVRATNEQF
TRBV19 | ASSTDGTGDQPQH
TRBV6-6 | ASSYNEQF
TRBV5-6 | ASSLLFDRGTDTQY
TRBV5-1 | ASSPGGGEGQPQH
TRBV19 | ASSIGDAGTTGTQY
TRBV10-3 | AIGSSGSFSEQF
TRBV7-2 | ATEFGGGTEAF
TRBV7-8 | ASSLVDNEQF
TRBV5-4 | ASSLAGGGLDTEAF
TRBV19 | ASSIGGGRIANEQF
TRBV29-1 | SSQGTRADTQY
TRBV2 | ASGTSGSFEQY
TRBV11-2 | ASSLAGVVNIQY
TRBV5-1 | ASSLASGTRKETQY
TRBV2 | ASSGQVQQETQY
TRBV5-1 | ASTRLAGDYEQY
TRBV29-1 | SAGAEAF
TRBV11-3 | ASSSRGVWGRHDNEQF
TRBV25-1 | ASSELLSGATDTQY
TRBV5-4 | ASSLLGRLADTSTDTQY
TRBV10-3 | AIKTSSYEQY
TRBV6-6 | ASSRAGPYF
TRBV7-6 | ASSPLASGTYNEQF
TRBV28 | ASSFRQGFREQY
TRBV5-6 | ASSLAYTSGRHTDTQY
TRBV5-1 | ASSLQGAETQY
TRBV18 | ASLLDRAQETQY
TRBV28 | ASGGGQQY
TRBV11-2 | ASSLVARGTQY
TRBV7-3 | ASSLDGGVPETQY
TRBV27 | ASSFAQGSQPQH
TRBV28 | ASSLYRQSSTDTQY